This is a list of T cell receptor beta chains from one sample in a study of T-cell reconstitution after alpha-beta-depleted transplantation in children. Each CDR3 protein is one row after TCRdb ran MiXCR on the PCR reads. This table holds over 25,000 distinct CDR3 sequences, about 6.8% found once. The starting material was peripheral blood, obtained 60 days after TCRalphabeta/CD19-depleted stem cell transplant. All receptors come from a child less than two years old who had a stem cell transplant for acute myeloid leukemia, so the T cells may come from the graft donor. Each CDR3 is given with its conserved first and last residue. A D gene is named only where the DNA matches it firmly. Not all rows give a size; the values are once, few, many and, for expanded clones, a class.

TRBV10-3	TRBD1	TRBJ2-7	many	CAIRIRGNEQYF	TGTGCCATCAGAATCAGGGGGAACGAGCAGTACTTC
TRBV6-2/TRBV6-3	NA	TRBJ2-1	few	CASSYRDSYNEQFF	TGTGCCAGCAGTTACCGGGACTCTTACAATGAGCAGTTCTTC
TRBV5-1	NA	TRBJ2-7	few	CASSFTDSYEQYF	TGCGCCAGCAGCTTCACGGACAGCTACGAGCAGTACTTC
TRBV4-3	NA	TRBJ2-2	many	CASSQEVVGKETGELFF	TGCGCCAGCAGCCAAGAGGTGGTGGGAAAGGAAACCGGGGAGCTGTTTTTT
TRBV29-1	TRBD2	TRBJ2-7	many	CSVVSGSSYEQYF	TGCAGCGTTGTTAGCGGGAGCTCCTACGAGCAGTACTTC
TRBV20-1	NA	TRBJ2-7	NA	CSARPISSYEQYF	TGCAGTGCTAGACCCATAAGCTCCTACGAGCAGTACTTC
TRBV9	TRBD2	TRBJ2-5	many	CASSVTGLAVTFQETQYF	TGTGCCAGCAGCGTAACAGGACTAGCGGTAACTTTCCAAGAGACCCAGTACTTC
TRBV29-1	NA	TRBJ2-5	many	CSVLPGLSRETQYF	TGCAGCGTTCTCCCGGGACTTTCAAGGGAGACCCAGTACTTC
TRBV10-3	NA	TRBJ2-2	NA	CAITRENTGELFF	TGTGCCATCACCAGGGAGAACACCGGGGAGCTGTTTTTT
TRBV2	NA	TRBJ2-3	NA	CASFDWGGDTDTQYF	TGTGCCAGCTTCGATTGGGGCGGTGACACAGATACGCAGTATTTT
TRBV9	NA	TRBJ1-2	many	CASSGRTENFNYGYTF	TGTGCCAGCAGCGGCCGGACAGAGAATTTTAACTATGGCTACACCTTC
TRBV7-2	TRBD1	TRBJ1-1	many	CASRDPGQGARRGEAFF	TGTGCCAGCAGAGACCCCGGACAGGGGGCGCGACGAGGTGAAGCTTTCTTT
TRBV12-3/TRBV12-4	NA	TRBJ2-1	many	CASSSNYNEQFF	TGTGCCAGCAGCTCAAATTACAATGAGCAGTTCTTC
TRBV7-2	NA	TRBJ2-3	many	CASSFYDTQYF	TGTGCCAGCAGCTTCTACGATACGCAGTATTTT
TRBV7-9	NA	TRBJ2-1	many	CASSSPRAYRSYNEQFF	TGTGCCAGCAGCTCTCCCCGGGCCTATCGCTCCTACAATGAGCAGTTCTTC
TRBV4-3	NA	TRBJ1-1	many	CASSLWEGIDTEAFF	TGCGCCAGCAGCCTATGGGAGGGGATTGACACTGAAGCTTTCTTT
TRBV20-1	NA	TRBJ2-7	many	CSASTGGNAYEQYF	TGCAGTGCTAGCACCGGCGGGAATGCCTACGAGCAGTACTTC
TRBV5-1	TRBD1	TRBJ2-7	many	CASSLGQGVSYEQYF	TGCGCCAGCAGCCTAGGACAGGGGGTGTCCTACGAGCAGTACTTC
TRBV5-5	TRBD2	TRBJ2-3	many	CASSSSVSGSTDTQYF	TGTGCCAGCAGCTCTTCGGTTAGCGGGAGCACAGATACGCAGTATTTT
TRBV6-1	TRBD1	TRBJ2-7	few	CASREGQLITYEQYF	TGTGCCAGCAGAGAGGGACAGCTCATTACCTACGAGCAGTACTTC
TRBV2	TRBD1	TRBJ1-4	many	CASSGEGGRQNEKLFF	TGTGCCAGCAGTGGTGAAGGGGGCAGACAGAATGAAAAACTGTTTTTT
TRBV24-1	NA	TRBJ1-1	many	CATSDMSRGEAFF	TGTGCCACCAGTGATATGTCTCGGGGTGAAGCTTTCTTT
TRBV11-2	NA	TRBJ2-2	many	CASSLRTETGELFF	TGTGCCAGCAGCTTAAGGACAGAGACCGGGGAGCTGTTTTTT
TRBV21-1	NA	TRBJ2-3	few	CASSDCGGRGDTQYF	TGTGCCAGCAGCGACTGCGGGGGCAGGGGAGATACGCAGTATTTT
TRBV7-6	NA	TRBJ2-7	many	CASSLEFGARSYEQYF	TGTGCCAGCAGCTTAGAGTTTGGAGCACGTTCCTACGAGCAGTACTTC
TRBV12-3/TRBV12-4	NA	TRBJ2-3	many	CASSFSVGTRLTSQYF	TGTGCCAGCAGTTTCTCTGTGGGGACAAGGCTCACTTCGCAGTATTTT
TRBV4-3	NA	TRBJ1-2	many	CASSLYVTGNGGYTF	TGCGCCAGCAGCCTCTACGTCACAGGGAATGGTGGCTACACCTTC
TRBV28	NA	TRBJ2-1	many	CASSLGLGALHYNEQFF	TGTGCCAGCAGTTTAGGGTTAGGGGCCCTACACTACAATGAGCAGTTCTTC
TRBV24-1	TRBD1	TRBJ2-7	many	CATSDSRQGSSYEQYF	TGTGCCACCAGTGATTCGCGACAGGGATCGAGCTACGAGCAGTACTTC
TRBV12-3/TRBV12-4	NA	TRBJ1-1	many	CASSLKGEYLPTEAFF	TGTGCCAGCAGTTTGAAGGGGGAATATTTGCCCACTGAAGCTTTCTTT
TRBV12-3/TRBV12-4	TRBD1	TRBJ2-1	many	CASWIGHRGPSYNEQFF	TGTGCCAGTTGGATAGGGCACAGGGGCCCCAGCTACAATGAGCAGTTCTTC
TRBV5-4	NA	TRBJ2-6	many	CASSPGLGGANVLTF	TGTGCCAGCAGCCCGGGTTTAGGTGGGGCCAACGTCCTGACTTTC
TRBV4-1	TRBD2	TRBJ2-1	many	CASSQETEREGYNEQFF	TGCGCCAGCAGCCAAGAGACGGAGCGGGAGGGCTACAATGAGCAGTTCTTC
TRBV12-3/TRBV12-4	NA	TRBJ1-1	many	CASSRGNTEAFF	TGTGCCAGCAGTCGTGGGAACACTGAAGCTTTCTTT
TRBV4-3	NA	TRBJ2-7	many	CASRRRRRSEQYF	TGCGCCAGCAGACGTAGGCGGCGGAGCGAGCAGTACTTC
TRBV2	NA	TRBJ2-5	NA	CASNSLRQGSQETQYF	TGTGCCAGCAACTCCCTGCGGCAGGGAAGTCAAGAGACCCAGTACTTC
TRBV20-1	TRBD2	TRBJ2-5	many	CSAFSGRGETQYF	TGCAGTGCTTTCAGCGGGAGGGGGGAGACCCAGTACTTC
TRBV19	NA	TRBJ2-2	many	CASSIRDFNTGELFF	TGTGCCAGTAGTATACGAGACTTCAACACCGGGGAGCTGTTTTTT
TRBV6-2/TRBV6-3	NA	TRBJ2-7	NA	CASSYSGYPSSYEQYF	TGTGCCAGCAGTTACTCCGGGTATCCCTCCTCCTACGAGCAGTACTTC
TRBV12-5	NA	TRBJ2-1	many	CASGLSVRGDNEQFF	TGTGCTAGTGGTTTGTCCGTACGAGGGGACAATGAGCAGTTCTTC
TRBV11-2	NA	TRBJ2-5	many	CASSWEIQETQYF	TGTGCCAGCAGCTGGGAGATTCAAGAGACCCAGTACTTC
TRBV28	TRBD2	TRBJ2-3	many	CASSSRTSWDTQYF	TGTGCCAGCAGTTCAAGGACTAGCTGGGATACGCAGTATTTT
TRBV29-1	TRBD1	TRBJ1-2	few	CSVDGRGNGYTF	TGCAGCGTTGATGGCAGGGGGAATGGCTACACCTTC
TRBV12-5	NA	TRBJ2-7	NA	CASGLVFPGTSNYEQYF	TGTGCTAGTGGTTTGGTATTCCCCGGGACTTCTAACTACGAGCAGTACTTC
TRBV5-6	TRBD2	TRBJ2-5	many	CASSLVLAEETQYF	TGTGCCAGCAGCTTGGTACTAGCGGAAGAGACCCAGTACTTC
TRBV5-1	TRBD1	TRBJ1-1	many	CASGTGGWNTEAFF	TGCGCCAGCGGAACAGGGGGGTGGAACACTGAAGCTTTCTTT
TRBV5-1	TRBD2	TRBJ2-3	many	CASSPGLVTDTQYF	TGCGCCAGCAGCCCTGGACTAGTCACAGATACGCAGTATTTT
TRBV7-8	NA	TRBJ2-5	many	CASSLEFGETQYF	TGTGCCAGCAGCCTAGAGTTTGGGGAGACCCAGTACTTC
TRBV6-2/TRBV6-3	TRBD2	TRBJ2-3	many	CASSLAGIRSDTQYF	TGTGCCAGCAGCCTAGCGGGAATAAGGTCTGATACGCAGTATTTT
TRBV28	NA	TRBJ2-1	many	CASLIFGGEQFF	TGTGCCAGCCTTATCTTTGGGGGTGAGCAGTTCTTC
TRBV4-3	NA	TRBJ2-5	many	CASSQDGGSYQETQYF	TGCGCCAGCAGCCAAGACGGAGGATCGTACCAAGAGACCCAGTACTTC
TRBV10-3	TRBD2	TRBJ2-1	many	CAISPGTSTREQFF	TGTGCCATCAGCCCCGGGACTAGCACGAGAGAGCAGTTCTTC
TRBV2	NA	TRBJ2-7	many	CASSERRSGLFSYEQYF	TGTGCCAGCAGTGAACGGCGCAGCGGGCTGTTCTCCTACGAGCAGTACTTC
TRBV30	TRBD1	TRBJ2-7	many	CAWSRNRGHEQYF	TGTGCCTGGAGTAGAAACAGGGGACACGAGCAGTACTTC